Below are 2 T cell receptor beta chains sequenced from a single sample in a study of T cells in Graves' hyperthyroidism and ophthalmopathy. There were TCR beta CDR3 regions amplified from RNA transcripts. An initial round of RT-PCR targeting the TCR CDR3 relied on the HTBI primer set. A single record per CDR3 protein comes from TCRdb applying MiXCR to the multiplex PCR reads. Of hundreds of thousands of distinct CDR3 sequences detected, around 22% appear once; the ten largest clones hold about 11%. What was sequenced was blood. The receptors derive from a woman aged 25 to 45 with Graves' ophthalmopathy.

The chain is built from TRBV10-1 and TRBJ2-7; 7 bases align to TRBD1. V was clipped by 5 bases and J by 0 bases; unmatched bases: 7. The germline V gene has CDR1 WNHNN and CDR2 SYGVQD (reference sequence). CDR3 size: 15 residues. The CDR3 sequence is CASSPSGGFSYEQYF. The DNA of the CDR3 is TGCGCCAGCAGTCCTTCAGGGGGATTCTCCTACGAGCAGTACTTC.

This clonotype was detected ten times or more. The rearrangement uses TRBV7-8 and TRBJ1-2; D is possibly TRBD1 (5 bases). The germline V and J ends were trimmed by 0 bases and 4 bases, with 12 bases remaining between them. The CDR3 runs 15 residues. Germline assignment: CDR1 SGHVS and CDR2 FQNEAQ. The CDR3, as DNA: TGTGCCAGCAGCTTAGCCCCCGGGGCCCGCTATGGCTACACCTTC. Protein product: CASSLAPGARYGYTF.